This T cell receptor beta chain appears in the sequencing data of a study of T cell repertoires in cytomegalovirus infection. Across the study: Recently identified HLA-C-restricted CMV epitopes were among the peptides used. Public TCR beta signatures provided an indication of both CMV infection and a matching HLA type.

Of note for this clonotype: The antigen is unknown.

TCRdb recomputed calls from the reads with MiXCR, one row per CDR3 protein. The sample shows 450,000 to 650,000 distinct CDR3 sequences, 40% of them seen only once. General observations from the study: CMV carriers with the relevant HLA were identified by cumulative public TCR beta family frequency. Within the response measured ex vivo, HLA-C-restricted CMV-specific TCR beta clonotypes were dominant.

This CDR3 has 20 residues. Germline CDR1 and CDR2: MNHEY and SVGEGT. V was clipped by 0 bases and J by 5 bases; unmatched bases: 20. This TCR was sampled from a human donor in good health (CMV status not recorded). Some clones in this sample may be carry-over from other donors' samples. The rearrangement uses TRBV6-2 or TRBV6-3 and TRBJ2-5; the match to TRBD2 covers 8 bases. Sequences were derived from cultured PBMCs, sampled from culture after CMV antigen stimulation. CDR3 in DNA: TGTGCCAGCAGTTACTCGAATTTGGGATACAAGCGGGGGAAGGAGGAGACCCAGTACTTC. This codes for CASSYSNLGYKRGKEETQYF.